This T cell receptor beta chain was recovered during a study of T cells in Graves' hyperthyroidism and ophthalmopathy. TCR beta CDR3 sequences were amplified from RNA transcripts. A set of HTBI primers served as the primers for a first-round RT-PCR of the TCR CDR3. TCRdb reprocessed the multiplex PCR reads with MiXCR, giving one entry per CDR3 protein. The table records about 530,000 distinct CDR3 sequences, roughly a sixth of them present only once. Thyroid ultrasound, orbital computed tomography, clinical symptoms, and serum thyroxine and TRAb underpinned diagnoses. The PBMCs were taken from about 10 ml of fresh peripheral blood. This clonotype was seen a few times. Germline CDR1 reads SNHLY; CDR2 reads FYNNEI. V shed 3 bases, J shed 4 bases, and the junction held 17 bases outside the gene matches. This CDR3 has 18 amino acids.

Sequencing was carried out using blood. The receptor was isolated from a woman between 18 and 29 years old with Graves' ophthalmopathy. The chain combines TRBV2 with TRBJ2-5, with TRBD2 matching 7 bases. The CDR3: CASSEELALIQARETQYF. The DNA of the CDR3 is TGTGCCAGCAGTGAGGAACTAGCGTTAATCCAGGCGAGAGAGACCCAGTACTTC.